Presented here are 21 T cell receptor beta chains from one specimen sequenced in a study of blood T cells in healthy people across ages. A sample-barcoded 5' primer and a J-beta primer mix were used in a second PCR of roughly 6 to 11 cycles. TCRdb called the 5' RACE reads again in MiXCR, with one record for every CDR3 protein. The sample lists around 1,700,000 distinct CDR3 sequences; roughly 27% were seen once. Sequencing input: blood. The receptors derive from a young woman in good health.

This clonotype has more than one count but fewer than ten. This chain links TRBV7-6 with TRBJ2-5, with D perhaps matching TRBD1 (5 bases). Trimming left V 2 bases short and J 11 bases short, with 24 bases between. The CDR3 runs to 16 residues. Germline values: CDR1 SGHVS, CDR2 FNYEAQ. CDR3 coding DNA: TGTGCCAGCAGCTTACAGACAGCGAACTTATACAATGGGCAGTACTTC. Its protein is CASSLQTANLYNGQYF.

V gene TRBV20-1 combines with J gene TRBJ2-5; D possibly uses TRBD1 or TRBD2 (5 bases each). Trimming shortened V by 4 bases and J by 5 bases, and 20 bases separated the two germline ends. Germline V lookup: CDR1 DFQATT, CDR2 SNEGSKA (reference sequence). The CDR3 is made up of 15 amino acids. The CDR3 nucleotides are TGCAGTGCTAAGGCCGCGACAGCGGAGAAGGAGACCCAGTACTTC. As protein: CSAKAATAEKETQYF.

DNA for the CDR3: TGTGCCATTAGAGAGACTAGCGGTAATGAGCAGTTCTTC. It codes for CAIRETSGNEQFF. The chain has TRBV10-3 and TRBJ2-1; 9 bases fit TRBD2. Germline values: CDR1 ENHRY, CDR2 SYGVKD. The CDR3 consists of 13 residues. V dropped 9 bases and J dropped 7; count of bases not matched to a gene: 7.

This clonotype was observed a few times. The DNA for the CDR3 is TGTGCCAGCAGTGCAGGCAGGGGGCTATACGAGCAGTACTTC. Its translation is CASSAGRGLYEQYF. The chain links TRBV27 to TRBJ2-4; 8 positions match TRBD1. The J call may not be correct, given that the DNA end is closer to TRBJ2-7. CDR1 MNHEY and CDR2 SMNVEV come from the germline V gene (reference sequence). This CDR3 is built from 14 residues.

This clonotype was found many times. V is TRBV24-1 and J is TRBJ2-1, with TRBD2 identical over 9 bases. Looked up from germline, CDR1 is KGHDR and CDR2 is SFDVKD. The V segment lost 7 bases and the J segment 9 bases; nucleotides outside the gene matches: 12. The CDR3 contains 15 residues. The DNA for the CDR3 is TGTGCCACCAGAAGGAGCGGGGGGCTGCTGAGTGAGCAGTTCTTC. Amino acids: CATRRSGGLLSEQFF.

This clonotype has ten or more counts. The V gene is TRBV29-1, the J gene TRBJ2-7, with D hard to call. In germline, CDR1 is SQVTM, CDR2 ANQGSEA. Between the trimmed V and J ends, which lost 4 bases and 7 bases, there was a span of 17 bases. The CDR3 contains 13 residues. Here the CDR3 DNA reads TGCAGCGTTGCGTTCGATCCCCTTGTGGAGCAGTACTTC. This sequence encodes CSVAFDPLVEQYF.

The chain uses TRBV18 and TRBJ2-4, with D possibly TRBD1 on 6 matching bases. The CDR3 has 15 residues. Germline V gives CDR1 KGHSH, CDR2 LQKENI. The V gene lost 3 bases and the J gene lost 13 bases, with 22 bases spanning the gap. Written as DNA, the CDR3 is TGTGCCAGCTCACCTGGCCAGGGGTCTACCAATGAGCAGTACTTC. As protein: CASSPGQGSTNEQYF.

This clonotype was counted many times. The chain joins TRBV3-1 to TRBJ1-2; possibly TRBD1 for D (5 bases). The V and J ends lost 6 bases and 2 bases respectively, with 10 bases between them. Germline V gene data show CDR1 as LGHDT and CDR2 as YNNKEL (reference sequence). This CDR3 is built from 13 residues. CDR3 amino acids: CASRSQENYGYTF. CDR3 coding DNA: TGTGCCAGCAGGTCACAGGAAAACTATGGCTACACCTTC.

This clonotype has a handful of counts. The rearrangement joins TRBV10-3 to TRBJ2-1; D is possibly TRBD2 (7 bases). With 0 bases removed from V and 6 bases from J, the gap between germline ends came to 12 bases. This CDR3 is 15 amino acids long. Germline V CDR1 and CDR2: ENHRY, SYGVKD. The CDR3 here is CAISESAGAPNEQFF. The DNA of the CDR3 is TGTGCCATCAGTGAGTCTGCGGGGGCCCCCAATGAGCAGTTCTTC.

CDR3 amino acids: CASTTPQYTEAFF. The CDR3 DNA reads as TGTGCCAGCACCACACCTCAATACACTGAAGCTTTCTTT. The V and J genes are TRBV12-3 or TRBV12-4 and TRBJ1-1; no clear D gene. Deletions cut 7 bases from V and 3 bases from J, with 12 bases between. The CDR3 is 13 residues long.

This clonotype was counted ten times or more. Relative to the germline gene, one junction end is altered; a read error may explain this. The chain combines TRBV5-1 with TRBJ2-1; D uncertain. Germline CDR1 and CDR2: SGHRS and YFSETQ. The CDR3 is 12 residues long. The CDR3 region is CASSLGPDEQFF. The CDR3 DNA sequence: TGTGCCAGCAGCTTAGGTCCGGATGAGCAGTTCTTC.

CDR3 sequence (DNA): TGTGCCAGCAGCCAAAGGGCCCGGGGGAACTATGGCTACACCTTC. Amino acids: CASSQRARGNYGYTF. The genes are TRBV14 and TRBJ1-2, with D possibly matching TRBD1 (5 bases). The V end lost 2 bases, the J end lost 2 bases, and 12 bases lay between the germline ends. Germline V lookup: CDR1 SGHDN, CDR2 FVKESK. This CDR3 has 15 residues.

As to this clonotype: Possible read error: a much larger clone is one base away. Lacking the conserved final phenylalanine or tryptophan, this CDR3 likely reflects a read error. The V and J genes are TRBV29-1 and TRBJ1-4; D possibly corresponds to TRBD1 (5 bases). The germline V gene encodes CDR1 SQVTM and CDR2 ANQGSEA. The ends were cut back, 6 bases at V and 2 bases at J, with 10 bases in the middle. The CDR3 contains 13 residues. In DNA form, the CDR3 reads TGCAGCGTAACTCGGGGGACTAATGAAAAACTGTTTTGT. This gives the protein CSVTRGTNEKLFC.

The CDR3 loop reads CASSSVVRTEAFF. The CDR3 DNA is TGCGCCAGCAGCTCTGTGGTACGCACTGAAGCTTTCTTT. The J gene is TRBJ1-1, the V gene TRBV5-1, with D uncertain. The CDR3 has 13 amino acids. CDR1 is SGHRS and CDR2 is YFSETQ in the germline V gene. V lost 3 bases, J lost 4 bases, and 10 bases lay in between.

This clonotype was picked up a small number of times. V usage is TRBV3-1 and J usage is TRBJ2-7; TRBD2 matches at 8 bases. The length of the CDR3 is 14 residues. V lost 4 bases, J lost 5 bases, and 7 bases stayed unmatched. Germline V gene data show CDR1 as LGHDT and CDR2 as YNNKEL (reference sequence). Here the CDR3 DNA reads TGTGCCAGCAGCCTAAGCGGGAGCTCACACGAGCAGTACTTC. Translation gives CASSLSGSSHEQYF.

This clonotype was counted between two and nine times. CDR3 bases: TGTGCCAGCAGCCTAGGGACTAGCGGGAGGAGCACAGATACGCAGTATTTT. Translated, it gives CASSLGTSGRSTDTQYF. V and J are TRBV7-9 and TRBJ2-3, with TRBD2 identical over 15 bases. V shed 5 bases and J 0 bases; nucleotides not matched to a gene: 3. CDR3 length equals 17 residues. Germline CDR1 reads SEHNR; CDR2 reads FQNEAQ (reference sequence).

At least ten counts were recorded for this clonotype. The chain is built from TRBV5-1 and TRBJ2-7; either TRBD1 or TRBD2 may fit D (5 bases each). Germline values: CDR1 SGHRS, CDR2 YFSETQ. The CDR3 consists of 14 residues. The V end lost 7 bases, the J end lost 0 bases, and 14 bases lay between the germline ends. The CDR3 here is CASQRDGYSYEQYF. The CDR3, as DNA: TGCGCCAGCCAACGGGACGGCTACTCCTACGAGCAGTACTTC.

With regard to this clonotype: Given a much more abundant clone one base away, this may be a read error. The CDR3: CSARKGGPYNEQYF. DNA for the CDR3: TGCAGTGCTAGAAAGGGGGGTCCCTACAATGAGCAGTACTTC. The genes are TRBV20-1 and TRBJ2-5; tentatively, D is TRBD1 or TRBD2 (6 bases each). CDR3 length: 14 residues. V lost 2 bases and J 11 bases, leaving 21 bases between the germline ends. The germline V gene encodes CDR1 DFQATT and CDR2 SNEGSKA (reference sequence).

This clonotype came up many times. The V and J genes are TRBV7-2 and TRBJ2-5; possibly TRBD1 or TRBD2 for D (5 bases each). The CDR3 has 13 residues. Germline CDR1 SGHTA, CDR2 FQGNSA. V lost 6 bases and J lost 4, with 12 bases in between. CDR3 protein: CASSRGSGETQYF. CDR3 in DNA: TGTGCCAGCAGTCGGGGCTCGGGAGAGACCCAGTACTTC. The full variable domain, rest sourced from reference TRBV7-2 and TRBJ2-5, is GAGVSQSPSNKVTEKGKDVELRCDPISGHTALYWYRQSLGQGLEFLIYFQGNSAPDKSGLPSDRFSAERTGGSVSTLTIQRTQQEDSAVYLCASSRGSGETQYFGPGTRLLVL.

For this clonotype: A junction end diverges from the germline sequence, so it may reflect a read error. This rearrangement joins TRBV28 to TRBJ1-6; D gene ambiguous. CDR1 is MDHEN and CDR2 is SYDVKM in the germline V gene. The length of the CDR3 is 15 residues. The CDR3 DNA sequence: TGTGCCAGCAGTAACGCCCTTCCATCCGATTCACTCCTCCACTTT. This translates into CASSNALPSDSLLHF. The whole variable domain, remainder taken from reference TRBV28 and TRBJ1-6, is DVKVTQSSRYLVKRTGEKVFLECVQDMDHENMFWYRQDPGLGLRLIYFSYDVKMKEKGDIPEGYSVSREKKERFSLILESASTNQTSMYLCASSNALPSDSLLHFGNGTRLTVT.

This clonotype was counted ten times or more. This chain connects TRBV10-3 to TRBJ1-2; D is uncertain. CDR1 and CDR2 from the germline V gene are ENHRY and SYGVKD. CDR3 size: 14 residues. V lost 0 bases to trimming and J lost 5 bases, with 10 bases between them. CDR3 in DNA: TGTGCCATCAGTGAGTCGGAGCTAGCGTATGGCTACACCTTC. Amino acid sequence: CAISESELAYGYTF.